This TCR beta chain was recovered during a study of cytomegalovirus exposure and HLA in healthy donors. Findings and limits, study-wide: TCR beta sequences numbering over 15,000 were associated with HLA alleles at 0.05 false discovery rate in a later analysis.

Primers for the PCR totalled 60 Vbeta and 13 Jbeta. Measured with immunoSEQ multiplex PCR; TCRdb has only the in-frame clones, and not every one. The sample yields around 59,000 clones, around 83% seen once. A single count supports this clone. Antigen specificity is unknown. The junction does not match germline at one end; this may be a read error. CDR1 and CDR2 from the germline V gene are SEHNR and FQNEAQ (reference sequence). This CDR3 is built from 15 residues. This chain joins TRBV7-9 and TRBJ2-7; D may be TRBD1 (6 bases). The clonotype originates from a human donor in good health. The sample consisted of PBMCs. CDR3 protein: CSSSLGQGMVYEQYF. The CDR3 DNA reads TGTTCCAGCAGCTTAGGTCAGGGGATGGTCTACGAGCAGTACTTC.